One and the same sample provided the 4 T cell receptor beta chains below, sequenced in a study of CD8+ T cells in alopecia areata. The authors extracted RNA and reverse transcribed it into cDNA as the sequencing template. Sequencing was performed with immunoSEQ multiplex PCR; in TCRdb, only in-frame clones are kept and a portion is missing. This table has 90,000 to 150,000 clones, 53% appearing once. The sample's treatment: oral pan-JAK inhibitor, 5-10 mg twice daily. Sequencing was performed on CD4+ T cells sorted from blood, taken at week 4, from a patient treated with tofacitinib. The source is a human donor with alopecia areata.

The J gene is TRBJ2-4, the V gene TRBV29-1, with D possibly TRBD2 on 6 matching bases. The V end lost 4 bases, the J end lost 1 base, and 11 bases lay between the germline ends. CDR1 is SQVTM and CDR2 is ANQGSEA in the germline V gene. This CDR3 has 14 residues. Here the CDR3 DNA reads TGCAGCGTTGCGGAGGGGCTGGCCAAAAACATTCAGTACTTC. Protein product: CSVAEGLAKNIQYF.

This chain connects TRBV7-3 to TRBJ2-5; maybe TRBD2 (6 bases). This CDR3 is 16 amino acids long. Germline assignment: CDR1 SGHTA and CDR2 FQGTGA. With 3 bases removed from V and 0 bases from J, the gap between germline ends came to 14 bases. CDR3 sequence (DNA): TGTGCCAGCAGCTTTGGCTTCCGGGACTACCAAGAGACCCAGTACTTC. Its translation: CASSFGFRDYQETQYF.

The chain uses TRBV4-1 and TRBJ1-1; 7 nucleotides match TRBD1. This CDR3 comprises 16 residues. The V and J ends lost 6 bases and 2 bases, in that order; junction bases with no gene match: 12. Germline V gene lookup returns CDR1 MGHRA and CDR2 YSYEKL. DNA of the CDR3: TGCGCCAGCAGTGACCGTAGGGGGCGGACAAACACTGAAGCTTTCTTT. It specifies CASSDRRGRTNTEAFF.

This chain joins TRBV13 and TRBJ2-2; D is unresolved. Between the trimmed V and J ends, which lost 5 bases and 1 base, there was a span of 17 bases. Germline assignment: CDR1 PRHDT and CDR2 FYEKMQ (reference sequence). The CDR3 totals 17 residues. CDR3 coding DNA: TGTGCCAGCAGCCCCCCTTGGCCAGGAAAGAACACCGGGGAGCTGTTTTTT. This codes for CASSPPWPGKNTGELFF.